The 8 T cell receptor beta chains given below trace back to one sample, sequenced in a study of T cell changes during pregnancy in multiple sclerosis. Profiled with immunoSEQ multiplex PCR; TCRdb holds only in-frame clones, not every one. Among about 77,000 clones listed, 85% to 95% were seen once. Sequencing used peripheral blood, obtained after pregnancy. Receptor source: a female donor in good health, enrolled as a control in a pregnancy study.

This clone was observed once. The chain links TRBV6-1 to TRBJ2-1; maybe TRBD2 (6 bases). V dropped 2 bases and J dropped 9 bases, with 14 bases sitting between them. The length of the CDR3 is 14 residues. The germline CDR1 and CDR2 sequences are MNHNS and SASEGT. CDR3 protein: CASSEMRGLGEQFF. The CDR3 region has the DNA TGTGCCAGCAGTGAAATGAGGGGACTCGGTGAGCAGTTCTTC.

The V and J genes are TRBV6-5 and TRBJ2-7; D not resolved. This CDR3 comprises 13 residues. The V gene's germline CDR1 is MNHEY and CDR2 SVGAGI. Deletions cut 5 bases from V and 3 bases from J, with 11 bases between. CDR3 nucleotide sequence: TGTGCCAGCAGTCTTTCACACAGCTACGAGCAGTACTTC. It is translated as CASSLSHSYEQYF.

The V gene is TRBV7-9, the J gene TRBJ2-3; 8 bases agree with TRBD2. Trimming took 3 bases from V and 3 from J; bases not matched to a gene: 11. Germline CDR1 reads SEHNR; CDR2 reads FQNEAQ (reference sequence). The CDR3 length is 17 residues. CDR3 residues: CASSFAPGGGRTDTQYF. DNA for the CDR3: TGTGCCAGCAGCTTCGCCCCCGGAGGCGGGAGGACAGATACGCAGTATTTT.

The V and J genes are TRBV7-9 and TRBJ2-7, with 7 bases matching TRBD1. The CDR3 length is 17 residues. Germline loops: CDR1 SEHNR, CDR2 FQNEAQ (reference sequence). Trimming at V came to 2 bases and at J to 0 bases, leaving 10 bases not matched to a gene. The CDR3 here is CASSLKGDSTSSYEQYF. In DNA form, the CDR3 reads TGTGCCAGCAGCTTAAAGGGGGACAGCACGAGCTCCTACGAGCAGTACTTC. Full variable domain (missing parts from reference TRBV7-9 and TRBJ2-7): DTGVSQNPRHKITKRGQNVTFRCDPISEHNRLYWYRQTLGQGPEFLTYFQNEAQLEKSRLLSDRFSAERPKGSFSTLEIQRTEQGDSAMYLCASSLKGDSTSSYEQYFGPGTRLTVT.

The chain uses TRBV28 and TRBJ2-1; 10 bases agree with TRBD2. V lost 5 bases to trimming and J lost 3 bases; unmatched junction nucleotides: 4. The CDR3 runs 15 residues. Germline V gene lookup returns CDR1 MDHEN and CDR2 SYDVKM. As DNA, the CDR3 is TGTGCCAGCAGTCTAGCGGGAGAAGGCTACAATGAGCAGTTCTTC. Translated, it gives CASSLAGEGYNEQFF.

J is TRBJ1-3 and V is TRBV30; 7 bases agree with TRBD1. The CDR3 sequence is 17 residues long. The V gene's germline CDR1 is GTSNPN and CDR2 SVGIG (reference sequence). V gave up 0 bases and J gave up 3 bases; unmatched junction bases: 11. CDR3 sequence reads: CAWSVLRQGKVGNTIYF. The CDR3 DNA reads as TGTGCCTGGAGTGTACTGCGACAGGGAAAAGTTGGAAACACCATATATTTT.

This chain links TRBV6-1 with TRBJ1-1; D call uncertain. Germline V lookup: CDR1 MNHNS, CDR2 SASEGT. The CDR3 sequence is 13 residues long. Trimming shortened V by 11 bases and J by 0 bases, and 13 bases separated the two germline ends. DNA for the CDR3: TGTGCCGTGGGGAGGTTGCTGAACACTGAAGCTTTCTTT. It specifies CAVGRLLNTEAFF.

J is TRBJ2-1 and V is TRBV2, with D tentatively TRBD1 (5 bases). The germline CDR1 and CDR2 sequences are SNHLY and FYNNEI. V dropped 6 bases and J dropped 6 bases, with 12 bases sitting between them. This CDR3 is 13 amino acids long. The CDR3 nucleotides are TGTGCCAGCAGCCTAGGACAAATCAATGAGCAGTTCTTC. It is translated as CASSLGQINEQFF.